This T cell receptor beta chain was sequenced during a study of preoperative IRX-2 immunotherapy in early breast cancer (dated by TCRdb to the late 2010s). Libraries were prepared through the immunoSEQ multiplex PCR assay. This is the immuneACCESS table as TCRdb keeps it, with only in-frame sequences that have V and J called. A part of the clones is gone; compared with another copy, unresolved V genes explain less than half, and the rest is unexplained. In all, the sample holds more than 50,000 clones, and approximately 93% of those were seen once. Of the sample, under 2% falls within the top ten clones. Looking up the germline V gene (reference sequence) yields CDR1 LNHDA and CDR2 SQIVND. Compared with germline, V lacks 6 bases and J lacks 4 bases; bases without a gene match: 6. Inclusive of the bounding cysteine and phenylalanine, the CDR3 is 13 residues long. Of all the DNA, just the CDR3 is kept, 39 bases in frame from base 1.

According to the study, the label for this sample's treatment or condition signals: preoperative locoregional IRX-2 cytokine immunotherapy. The samples were obtained from a phase Ib study that tested preoperative, locoregional IRX-2 cytokine immunotherapy designed to prime immune responses. Patients with early-stage breast cancer who were given IRX-2 before surgery served as donors. A remark on this clone: What this receptor recognizes is not known. No much larger clone exists at a distance of one base, and base qualities are not known.

This material was collected from a patient treated with IRX-2 immunotherapy. The sequence derives from a human donor with breast cancer. The sequence is built from TRBV19 and TRBJ2-7; 7 of the junction bases match TRBD2. The CDR3 is CASRPSGRYEQYF. The nucleotide sequence is TGTGCCAGTAGGCCTAGCGGCAGGTACGAGCAGTACTTC.